A single sample gave rise to the 29 T cell receptor beta chains below, sequenced in a study of T cell responses to AZD1222 COVID-19 vaccine. This table comes from immunoSEQ multiplex PCR, and its TCRdb copy is limited to in-frame clones, with some not included. This sample has fewer than 30,000 clones, with roughly 92% found just once. Source: peripheral blood, taken on day 0 of AZD1222 vaccination. These receptors all come from an adult in good health.

V gene TRBV2 combines with J gene TRBJ1-5; no clear D gene. The CDR3 has 15 residues. The germline V gene has CDR1 SNHLY and CDR2 FYNNEI. Between the trimmed V and J ends, which lost 2 bases and 0 bases, there was a span of 8 bases. CDR3 protein: CASSETGNSNQPQHF. The CDR3 nucleotides are TGTGCCAGCAGTGAAACGGGTAATAGCAATCAGCCCCAGCATTTT. The entire variable domain, with the rest obtained from reference TRBV2 and TRBJ1-5, is as follows: EPEVTQTPSHQVTQMGQEVILRCVPISNHLYFYWYRQILGQKVEFLVSFYNNEISEKSEIFDDQFSVERPDGSNFTLKIRSTKLEDSAMYFCASSETGNSNQPQHFGDGTRLSIL.

This clone was observed once. The genes are TRBV19 and TRBJ2-3; D might be TRBD2 (6 bases). The CDR3 covers 15 residues. CDR1 LNHDA and CDR2 SQIVND come from the germline V gene (reference sequence). Trimming stripped 6 bases from V and 0 bases from J, with 13 bases between. The CDR3 is CASSRWGTSTDTQYF. CDR3 nucleotides: TGTGCCAGTAGCCGGTGGGGGACTAGCACAGATACGCAGTATTTT.

V usage is TRBV27 and J usage is TRBJ2-1; D is undetermined. From germline, CDR1 is MNHEY and CDR2 SMNVEV (reference sequence). V was clipped by 6 bases and J by 10 bases, with 10 bases between them. The CDR3 runs to 11 residues. CDR3 DNA sequence: TGTGCCAGCAGCCGTGGGCTAGAGCAGTTCTTC. As protein: CASSRGLEQFF.

V gene TRBV4-3 combines with J gene TRBJ2-3; D gene unclear. Trimming removed 3 bases from V and 1 base from J, with 5 bases in between. This CDR3 contains 13 residues. CDR1 and CDR2 (germline): LGHNA, YSLEER. This CDR3 reads CASSHPGTDTQYF. CDR3 nucleotide sequence: TGCGCCAGCAGCCACCCCGGCACAGATACGCAGTATTTT.

V gene TRBV18 combines with J gene TRBJ1-6; unclear D gene. V shed 3 bases and J shed 9 bases, with 15 bases lying between them. Germline-derived CDR1 and CDR2 are KGHSH and LQKENI. This CDR3 contains 15 residues. The CDR3 reads CASSPSDGGISPLHF. CDR3 DNA sequence: TGTGCCAGCTCACCGTCGGACGGAGGGATTTCACCCCTCCACTTT.

Only one count was recorded for this clone. The chain uses TRBV10-2 and TRBJ2-2; 8 bases agree with TRBD2. The CDR3 is made up of 14 amino acids. The V gene's germline CDR1 is WSHSY and CDR2 SAAADI. Unmatched junction bases numbered 6, after V lost 8 bases and J lost 4 bases. This CDR3 reads CASRASGFTGELFF. In nucleotides, the CDR3 is TGCGCCAGCCGGGCTAGCGGGTTCACCGGGGAGCTGTTTTTT.

This chain links TRBV4-2 with TRBJ1-1; D is unresolved. CDR3 size: 17 residues. Germline V CDR1 and CDR2: LGHNA, YNFKEQ. Trimming pared 0 bases from V and 4 bases from J, leaving 18 bases between. The CDR3 sequence is CASSQDFSRGRSTEAFF. In DNA, the CDR3 is TGTGCCAGCAGCCAAGATTTCTCACGGGGTAGGAGCACTGAAGCTTTCTTT.

This clone has only one observation. This chain joins TRBV23-1 and TRBJ2-3, with 10 bases lining up with TRBD1. TRBV23-1 belongs to the ORF category, with a function that is uncertain. CDR3 length: 18 amino acids. V shed 3 bases, J shed 4 bases, and the junction held 13 bases outside the gene matches. The CDR3 loop is CASSQIGDRGKVADTQYF. In DNA, the CDR3 is TGCGCCAGCAGTCAGATTGGGGACAGGGGAAAGGTGGCAGATACGCAGTATTTT.

This sequence joins TRBV7-6 and TRBJ2-7; D call uncertain. Trimming removed 2 bases from V and 2 bases from J, with 4 bases in between. The CDR3 runs to 12 residues. From germline, CDR1 is SGHVS and CDR2 FNYEAQ. The CDR3 nucleotides are TGTGCCAGCAGCTTAAACGCCTACGAGCAGTACTTC. Encoded protein: CASSLNAYEQYF. The full variable domain, its missing parts supplied by reference TRBV7-6 and TRBJ2-7, is GAGVSQSPRYKVTKRGQDVALRCDPISGHVSLYWYRQALGQGPEFLTYFNYEAQQDKSGLPNDRFSAERPEGSISTLTIQRTEQRDSAMYRCASSLNAYEQYFGPGTRLTVT.

The gene calls are TRBV24-1 and TRBJ1-5, with TRBD1 as a possible D gene (5 bases). The CDR3 is 14 amino acids. The V and J ends lost 5 bases and 4 bases respectively, with 11 bases between them. Looked up from germline, CDR1 is KGHDR and CDR2 is SFDVKD. The chain's CDR3 is CATSGNRFNQPQHF. The CDR3 nucleotides are TGTGCCACCAGTGGAAACAGGTTTAATCAGCCCCAGCATTTT.

The V gene is TRBV11-2, the J gene TRBJ2-2; 7 bases line up with TRBD2. The germline CDR1 and CDR2 sequences are SGHAT and FQNNGV. The V gene end was trimmed by 1 base and the J gene end by 3 bases; junction bases not matched to a gene: 11. The CDR3 extends over 18 amino acids. CDR3 sequence: CASSLAFLAGRDTGELFF. The CDR3 DNA reads TGTGCCAGCAGCTTAGCGTTCTTGGCAGGGAGGGACACCGGGGAGCTGTTTTTT.

The rearrangement joins TRBV30 to TRBJ2-7; a possible D gene is TRBD1 (6 bases). Germline lookup yields CDR1 GTSNPN and CDR2 SVGIG (reference sequence). V shed 0 bases and J shed 2 bases, with 14 bases lying between them. This CDR3 spans 15 amino acids. CDR3 nucleotides: TGTGCCTGGAGTGTACTGAGGACAGCCACCTACGAGCAGTACTTC. It translates to CAWSVLRTATYEQYF. The entire variable domain, with the rest obtained from reference TRBV30 and TRBJ2-7, is as follows: SQTIHQWPATLVQPVGSPLSLECTVEGTSNPNLYWYRQAAGRGLQLLFYSVGIGQISSEVPQNLSASRPQDRQFILSSKKLLLSDSGFYLCAWSVLRTATYEQYFGPGTRLTVT.

The V and J genes are TRBV7-8 and TRBJ1-4, with D tentatively TRBD1 (5 bases). This CDR3 comprises 14 residues. The germline V gene encodes CDR1 SGHVS and CDR2 FQNEAQ. The V gene lost 4 bases and the J gene lost 8 bases, with 14 bases spanning the gap. CDR3: CASSSQGHGEKLFF. The CDR3 DNA is TGTGCCAGCAGCTCGCAGGGTCATGGGGAAAAACTGTTTTTT. The full variable domain, with the rest looked up from reference TRBV7-8 and TRBJ1-4, is GAGVSQSPRYKVAKRGQDVALRCDPISGHVSLFWYQQALGQGPEFLTYFQNEAQLDKSGLPSDRFFAERPEGSVSTLKIQRTQQEDSAVYLCASSSQGHGEKLFFGSGTQLSVL.

The chain combines TRBV7-6 with TRBJ2-1, with 7 bases identical to TRBD1. Looked up from germline, CDR1 is SGHVS and CDR2 is FNYEAQ. Trimming cost V 4 bases and J 5 bases; bases outside gene matches: 5. The CDR3 has 14 amino acids. The CDR3 bases are TGTGCCAGCAGCTCCGACGGGACAGACAATGAGCAGTTCTTC. It yields the protein CASSSDGTDNEQFF.

CDR3 residues: CAWSVRWAGTGYGYTF. DNA for the CDR3: TGTGCCTGGAGTGTACGGTGGGCAGGGACGGGCTATGGCTACACCTTC. V gene TRBV30 combines with J gene TRBJ1-2, with D tentatively TRBD1 (5 bases). V was trimmed by 0 bases and J by 4 bases, leaving 18 bases between them. Germline assignment: CDR1 GTSNPN and CDR2 SVGIG (reference sequence). The CDR3 is made up of 16 amino acids.

V usage is TRBV10-2 and J usage is TRBJ1-1, with 9 bases aligning to TRBD1. The CDR3 totals 14 residues. With V trimmed by 6 bases and J by 1 base, 3 bases remained unmatched. Germline CDR1 WSHSY, CDR2 SAAADI. CDR3 bases: TGCGCCAGCAGACAGGGGGCTGAGAACACTGAAGCTTTCTTT. It yields the protein CASRQGAENTEAFF.

In nucleotides, the CDR3 is TGTGCCAGCACCCTAGGGACGGGAGGCTACACCTTC. This gives the protein CASTLGTGGYTF. This sequence joins TRBV9 and TRBJ1-2, with a weak D call TRBD1 (5 bases). V dropped 6 bases and J dropped 8 bases, with 14 bases sitting between them. Germline V gene sequence: CDR1 SGDLS, CDR2 YYNGEE. This CDR3 is 12 amino acids long.

The chain uses TRBV19 and TRBJ2-3; 10 bases map to TRBD2. The germline V gene has CDR1 LNHDA and CDR2 SQIVND (reference sequence). The CDR3 runs 16 residues. V trimming: 0 bases; J trimming: 3 bases; junction bases outside the gene matches: 3. In DNA form, the CDR3 reads TGTGCCAGTAGTATAGAGAGCGGGAGGGTTACAGATACGCAGTATTTT. Translated, it gives CASSIESGRVTDTQYF.

This clone was detected only once. The chain joins TRBV11-2 to TRBJ2-2; either TRBD1 or TRBD2 may fit D (5 bases each). CDR1 is SGHAT and CDR2 is FQNNGV in the germline V gene. The CDR3 has 16 amino acids. V lost 0 bases, J lost 4 bases, and 12 bases lay in between. The CDR3, as DNA: TGTGCCAGCAGCTTAGAGTTGGGGGTATCCACCGGGGAGCTGTTTTTT. This sequence encodes CASSLELGVSTGELFF.

The V gene is TRBV10-3, the J gene TRBJ2-3; TRBD2 matches at 8 bases. V shed 10 bases, J shed 4 bases, and the junction held 16 bases outside the gene matches. The germline gives CDR1 ENHRY, CDR2 SYGVKD. This CDR3 spans 16 amino acids. The DNA of the CDR3 is TGTGCCACCAGCGGGGGTCCGGTTATTGCCGCAGATACGCAGTATTTT. This encodes CATSGGPVIAADTQYF.

This chain links TRBV12-5 with TRBJ2-1; D might be TRBD2 (5 bases). The CDR3 contains 17 residues. Trimming stripped 0 bases from V and 8 bases from J, with 20 bases between. Germline CDR1 reads LGHNT; CDR2 reads FRNRAP. The CDR3 DNA sequence: TGTGCTAGTGGTTTGGTACTCGGGATGGGGTTTTGGCATGAGCAGTTCTTC. It specifies CASGLVLGMGFWHEQFF.

The chain carries TRBV7-2 and TRBJ1-3; D not certain. The germline V and J ends were trimmed by 2 bases and 4 bases, with 9 bases remaining between them. Germline values: CDR1 SGHTA, CDR2 FQGNSA. The CDR3 loop spans 14 amino acids. CDR3 bases: TGTGCCAGCAGCTTATCGGGGAAGGGAAACACCATATATTTT. It yields the protein CASSLSGKGNTIYF.

The chain has TRBV9 and TRBJ2-6; 7 bases match TRBD1. Germline CDR1 reads SGDLS; CDR2 reads YYNGEE. The CDR3 runs 18 residues. The junction had 9 bases not matched to a gene; V was cut back by 3 bases and J by 0 bases. CDR3 DNA: TGTGCCAGCAGCGAATCCCGGGACAGAGACTCTGGGGCCAACGTCCTGACTTTC. Its translation: CASSESRDRDSGANVLTF.

The V call is TRBV16, the J call TRBJ1-1; D possibly corresponds to TRBD1 (6 bases). The CDR3 length is 14 residues. Germline loops: CDR1 KGHSY, CDR2 FQNENV. Between the trimmed V and J ends, which lost 1 base and 1 base, there was a span of 7 bases. In DNA form, the CDR3 reads TGTGCCAGCAGCCAATGGACAGAGAACACTGAAGCTTTCTTT. Translation gives CASSQWTENTEAFF. Drawing the rest from reference TRBV16 and TRBJ1-1, the complete variable domain is GEEVAQTPKHLVRGEGQKAKLYCAPIKGHSYVFWYQQVLKNEFKFLISFQNENVFDETGMPKERFSAKCLPNSPCSLEIQATKLEDSAVYFCASSQWTENTEAFFGQGTRLTVV.

This clone has just one count. The chain links TRBV5-1 to TRBJ2-2; the match to TRBD1 covers 9 bases. Germline CDR1 is SGHRS and CDR2 is YFSETQ. The CDR3 has 16 residues. V was pared by 4 bases and J by 2 bases, with 6 bases of the junction left unmatched. CDR3 sequence: CASSRTGGANTGELFF. The CDR3 region has the DNA TGCGCCAGCAGCCGAACAGGGGGCGCCAACACCGGGGAGCTGTTTTTT. The full variable domain, in which reference TRBV5-1 and TRBJ2-2 provide the parts outside the CDR3, is KAGVTQTPRYLIKTRGQQVTLSCSPISGHRSVSWYQQTPGQGLQFLFEYFSETQRNKGNFPGRFSGRQFSNSRSEMNVSTLELGDSALYLCASSRTGGANTGELFFGEGSRLTVL.

The chain combines TRBV5-5 with TRBJ2-3, with D uncertain. The CDR3 runs to 15 residues. Trimming shortened V by 3 bases and J by 2 bases, and 13 bases separated the two germline ends. CDR1 and CDR2 from the germline V gene are SGHKS and YYEKEE (reference sequence). The CDR3 bases are TGTGCCAGCAGCTCCGGGCCTTATCCCACAGATACGCAGTATTTT. Translated, it gives CASSSGPYPTDTQYF.

The DNA of the CDR3 is TGTGCCAGCAGCCCATCGGGACAGGCCTATGGCTACACCTTC. Translated: CASSPSGQAYGYTF. The V call is TRBV13, the J call TRBJ1-2; 8 nucleotides align to TRBD1. The CDR3 length is 14 residues. Germline loops: CDR1 PRHDT, CDR2 FYEKMQ (reference sequence). V was clipped by 5 bases and J by 4 bases; unmatched bases: 6.

The CDR3 DNA reads as TGTGCCAGCAGCATACCCTCTAGTAACCCCTACAATGAGCAGTTCTTC. Translated: CASSIPSSNPYNEQFF. This sequence joins TRBV7-9 and TRBJ2-1, with no clear D. There are 16 residues in the CDR3. The germline V gene has CDR1 SEHNR and CDR2 FQNEAQ (reference sequence). Trimming left V 5 bases short and J 2 bases short, with 16 bases between.

The rearrangement joins TRBV19 to TRBJ1-2, with D uncertain. CDR1 and CDR2 (germline): LNHDA, SQIVND (reference sequence). Trimming removed 3 bases at V and 7 bases at J, with 9 bases between. This CDR3 contains 12 residues. CDR3 nucleotides: TGTGCCAGTAGTATTTCCAGTGGTGGCTACACCTTC. Residues: CASSISSGGYTF. Filled out from reference TRBV19 and TRBJ1-2, the complete variable domain reads DGGITQSPKYLFRKEGQNVTLSCEQNLNHDAMYWYRQDPGQGLRLIYYSQIVNDFQKGDIAEGYSVSREKKESFPLTVTSAQKNPTAFYLCASSISSGGYTFGSGTRLTVV.